This T cell receptor beta chain was identified during a study of blood T cell repertoires in COVID-19. The CDR3 covers 14 residues. The V segment lost 4 bases and the J segment 10 bases; nucleotides outside the gene matches: 5. Germline V gives CDR1 MNHEY, CDR2 SVGAGI. Clones were sequenced by immunoSEQ multiplex PCR, and TCRdb holds only the in-frame ones, with some missing. The sample consists of hundreds of thousands of clones, around 81% of them appearing once. The study recruited people aged about 18 to 95 years across approximately 25 US areas. Clinical history as reported by participants underpinned cohort assignment.

The chain recombines TRBV6-5 with TRBJ1-6, with 9 positions matching TRBD1. The clonotype originates from a man under 40 with acute COVID-19. Sample: PBMCs or T cells enriched from blood (not recorded which). CDR3 sequence (DNA): TGTGCCAGCAGTTTGGACAGGGGTCACTCACCCCTCCACTTT. Translation: CASSLDRGHSPLHF.